This T cell receptor (beta chain) was retrieved from a study of response to subunit inactivated influenza vaccine. The CDR3 has 15 residues. Germline CDR1 is DFQATT and CDR2 is SNEGSKA (reference sequence). Trimming shortened V by 6 bases and J by 2 bases, and 20 bases separated the two germline ends. This clonotype has at least ten counts. Its antigen is currently unknown. TCRdb reanalysed the RT-PCR reads using MiXCR and keeps one entry per CDR3 protein. The sample holds 500,000 or so distinct CDR3 sequences; roughly 11% are singletons and the top ten take about 12%. Study-wide points: New T cells are recruited in small numbers by each seasonal influenza vaccination, according to the authors' suggestion.

V and J are TRBV20-1 and TRBJ2-7, with D hard to call. The sequence was obtained from a man in his fifties or sixties who received an inactivated influenza vaccine. Specimen: PBMCs from blood, collected roughly 48 days after vaccination. The CDR3 reads CSAVWRGRKPYEQYF. The CDR3 DNA reads as TGCAGTGCCGTCTGGCGTGGGCGGAAGCCCTACGAGCAGTACTTC.